The 24 T cell receptor beta chains presented below share a single source sample, sequenced in a study of blood T cell repertoires in COVID-19 (dated by TCRdb to the early 2020s). The library was prepared using the immunoSEQ multiplex PCR assay. As stored in TCRdb, this immuneACCESS dataset retains in-frame rearrangements with V and J assigned. A fraction of the clones does not appear; measured against another copy, unresolved V genes explain less than half of the discrepancy, and the remainder lacks a known reason. Here the sample has some 19,000 clones; 70% to 90% occur a single time. The biggest ten clones account for approximately 11% of the sample. The sequenced sample was peripheral blood. These receptors were collected from a human donor in a cohort sampled during active COVID-19. The donor label of this sample is uncertain.

The chain has TRBV5-5 and TRBJ2-2, with D possibly TRBD2 on 6 matching bases. Germline V gene data show CDR1 as SGHKS and CDR2 as YYEKEE (reference sequence). V shed 4 bases and J shed 4 bases, with 11 bases lying between them. The CDR3 runs 14 residues. CDR3 loop: CASSKLAATGELFF. As DNA, the CDR3 is TGTGCCAGCAGCAAACTAGCTGCCACCGGGGAGCTGTTTTTT.

This clone was seen a single time. This chain uses TRBV11-3 with TRBJ1-1; D ambiguous. The CDR3 extends over 13 amino acids. The germline V gene has CDR1 SGHNT and CDR2 YENEEA. Trimming removed 4 bases at V and 1 base at J, with 7 bases between. CDR3 loop: CASSYNRNTEAFF. DNA of the CDR3: TGTGCCAGCAGCTATAATAGGAACACTGAAGCTTTCTTT.

The chain employs TRBV6-5 and TRBJ2-7, with D maybe TRBD2 (6 bases). In germline, CDR1 is MNHEY, CDR2 SVGAGI. The CDR3 has 13 residues. Trimming pared 9 bases from V and 2 bases from J, leaving 14 bases between. CDR3: CASNIGRPYEQYF. The CDR3 coding sequence is TGTGCCAGTAATATAGGGAGGCCCTACGAGCAGTACTTC.

This chain connects TRBV18 to TRBJ2-5, with TRBD2 identical over 10 bases. The V segment lost 3 bases and the J segment 5 bases; nucleotides outside the gene matches: 12. CDR3 length: 17 amino acids. CDR1 is KGHSH, CDR2 LQKENI, per germline. CDR3 DNA sequence: TGTGCCAGCTCACCGCTGGCCCAGCGGGAGGGCCGGGAGACCCAGTACTTC. Its translation is CASSPLAQREGRETQYF.

The chain joins TRBV7-9 to TRBJ2-5; the match to TRBD1 covers 8 bases. The CDR3 is made up of 15 amino acids. With V trimmed by 2 bases and J by 2 bases, 4 bases remained unmatched. Germline CDR1 and CDR2: SEHNR and FQNEAQ (reference sequence). CDR3 nucleotides: TGTGCCAGCAGCTTAAGGACAGGGTTTCAAGAGACCCAGTACTTC. Its translation is CASSLRTGFQETQYF.

This chain links TRBV18 with TRBJ2-1, with D perhaps matching TRBD2 (6 bases). This CDR3 spans 18 amino acids. V shed 6 bases and J shed 1 base, with 22 bases lying between them. Germline CDR1 is KGHSH and CDR2 is LQKENI. The CDR3 DNA follows: TGTGCCAGCTCGCCCTCCCGTTCTGGGGGAGGATCCTACAATGAGCAGTTCTTC. Its translation: CASSPSRSGGGSYNEQFF.

The chain recombines TRBV30 with TRBJ2-3; 7 bases line up with TRBD1. The CDR3 length is 13 residues. With 4 bases clipped from V and 4 bases from J, the junction kept 5 bases outside the gene matches. Germline assignment: CDR1 GTSNPN and CDR2 SVGIG (reference sequence). The CDR3 protein is CAWKIQGSDTQYF. The CDR3 DNA follows: TGTGCCTGGAAAATACAGGGGTCAGATACGCAGTATTTT.

This chain connects TRBV19 to TRBJ1-2; TRBD1 might be the D (5 bases). The CDR3 consists of 13 residues. Germline V gene data show CDR1 as LNHDA and CDR2 as SQIVND (reference sequence). The V end lost 5 bases, the J end lost 3 bases, and 10 bases lay between the germline ends. The CDR3 reads CASSLGLDYGYTF. Written as DNA, the CDR3 is TGTGCCAGTAGTTTGGGGCTGGACTATGGCTACACCTTC.

The chain couples TRBV4-2 to TRBJ1-4, with 9 bases lining up with TRBD1. The V gene's germline CDR1 is LGHNA and CDR2 YNFKEQ. The CDR3 has 17 residues. V gave up 1 base and J gave up 8 bases; unmatched junction bases: 11. CDR3 bases: TGTGCCAGCAGCCAAGTTGATACCGGGACAGGGCTGGAAAAACTGTTTTTT. Translating gives CASSQVDTGTGLEKLFF.

Only a few counts were recorded for this clone. J is TRBJ2-1 and V is TRBV25-1; the D gene is possibly TRBD1 (5 bases). Germline assignment: CDR1 MGHDK and CDR2 SYGVNS. Between the trimmed V and J ends, which lost 4 bases and 1 base, there was a span of 11 bases. The CDR3 length is 15 residues. Written as DNA, the CDR3 is TGTGCCAGCAGTGCCCGCCAGGGATCCTACAATGAGCAGTTCTTC. Encoded protein: CASSARQGSYNEQFF. The variable domain in full, with the rest retrieved from reference TRBV25-1 and TRBJ2-1, is EADIYQTPRYLVIGTGKKITLECSQTMGHDKMYWYQQDPGMELHLIHYSYGVNSTEKGDLSSESTVSRIRTEHFPLTLESARPSHTSQYLCASSARQGSYNEQFFGPGTRLTVL.

This chain's CDR3 is CASSKNTEAFF. In nucleotides, the CDR3 is TGTGCCAGCAGCAAGAACACTGAAGCTTTCTTT. The chain employs TRBV12-3 or TRBV12-4 and TRBJ1-1; no clear D. CDR3 size: 11 residues. Trimming left V 6 bases short and J 1 base short, with 3 bases between.

This sequence joins TRBV5-1 and TRBJ2-3; a weak D match, TRBD1 (6 bases). V was cut by 4 bases and J by 6 bases, with 18 bases left in between. CDR1 and CDR2 (germline): SGHRS, YFSETQ. This CDR3 comprises 15 residues. The CDR3 sequence: CASSQDVGAGDTQYF. The CDR3, as DNA: TGCGCCAGCAGCCAAGACGTGGGGGCCGGGGATACGCAGTATTTT.

The gene calls are TRBV6-5 and TRBJ2-6; 8 positions match TRBD1. V was pared by 6 bases and J by 4 bases, with 5 bases of the junction left unmatched. The CDR3 is 15 residues long. Germline loops: CDR1 MNHEY, CDR2 SVGAGI. CDR3 amino acids: CASRAGGAGANVLTF. Written as DNA, the CDR3 is TGTGCCAGCAGGGCAGGGGGCGCGGGGGCCAACGTCCTGACTTTC.

The chain uses TRBV19 and TRBJ1-5; no reliable D call. This CDR3 has 14 amino acids. Germline CDR1 reads LNHDA; CDR2 reads SQIVND (reference sequence). V lost 7 bases and J 5 bases, leaving 15 bases between the germline ends. This CDR3 is CASTQEGWDQPQHF. For the CDR3, the DNA is TGTGCCAGTACCCAAGAGGGATGGGATCAGCCCCAGCATTTT.

The V and J genes are TRBV6-6 and TRBJ1-4; 9 bases agree with TRBD1. V dropped 5 bases and J dropped 6; count of bases not matched to a gene: 7. Germline assignment: CDR1 MNHNY and CDR2 SVGAGI (reference sequence). The CDR3 has 15 amino acids. The CDR3 is CASSAPDRGYEKLFF. The CDR3 DNA reads TGTGCCAGCAGTGCCCCAGACAGGGGGTATGAAAAACTGTTTTTT.

The V call is TRBV23-1, the J call TRBJ2-6; D is undetermined. TRBV23-1 is an ORF for which the function is uncertain. The CDR3 runs 16 residues. V lost 3 bases and J 0 bases, leaving 9 bases between the germline ends. The CDR3 nucleotides read TGCGCCAGCAGTCAGTATTTGGCCTCTGGGGCCAACGTCCTGACTTTC. Its protein is CASSQYLASGANVLTF.

This chain links TRBV9 with TRBJ1-1; 7 bases fit TRBD1. The junction had 10 bases not matched to a gene; V was cut back by 0 bases and J by 5 bases. CDR1 and CDR2 (germline): SGDLS, YYNGEE. The CDR3 consists of 16 residues. The CDR3 sequence is CASSVEGAGRTTEAFF. CDR3 nucleotide sequence: TGTGCCAGCAGCGTAGAGGGGGCAGGGAGGACTACTGAAGCTTTCTTT. The full variable domain, its missing parts supplied by reference TRBV9 and TRBJ1-1, is DSGVTQTPKHLITATGQRVTLRCSPRSGDLSVYWYQQSLDQGLQFLIQYYNGEERAKGNILERFSAQQFPDLHSELNLSSLELGDSALYFCASSVEGAGRTTEAFFGQGTRLTVV.

This clone was observed once. V gene TRBV7-3 combines with J gene TRBJ2-1, with 7 bases lining up with TRBD2. The CDR3 spans 15 residues. The trim removed 5 bases at V and 1 base at J, leaving 5 bases unmatched. In germline, CDR1 is SGHTA, CDR2 FQGTGA. The CDR3 here is CASSPSGASYNEQFF. CDR3 bases: TGTGCCAGCAGCCCGAGCGGGGCTTCCTACAATGAGCAGTTCTTC. Complete variable domain (other parts from reference TRBV7-3 and TRBJ2-1): GAGVSQTPSNKVTEKGKYVELRCDPISGHTALYWYRQSLGQGPEFLIYFQGTGAADDSGLPNDRFFAVRPEGSVSTLKIQRTERGDSAVYLCASSPSGASYNEQFFGPGTRLTVL.

The CDR3 region has the DNA TGTGCCAGCGATAGCGGGACCTCCTACGAGCAGTACTTC. As protein: CASDSGTSYEQYF. The chain combines TRBV2 with TRBJ2-7; 8 bases are shared with TRBD2. CDR3 size: 13 residues. The germline gives CDR1 SNHLY, CDR2 FYNNEI. V shed 8 bases, J shed 0 bases, and the junction held 3 bases outside the gene matches.

V gene TRBV7-6 combines with J gene TRBJ2-5; D is perhaps TRBD2 (8 bases). The germline V gene has CDR1 SGHVS and CDR2 FNYEAQ. The CDR3 runs to 17 residues. Trimming took off 1 base at V and 3 bases at J, with 18 bases between the two ends. Here the CDR3 reads CASSLGPDRRGEETQYF. The CDR3 nucleotides read TGTGCCAGCAGCTTAGGGCCGGACAGGCGGGGGGAAGAGACCCAGTACTTC.

The rearrangement links TRBV7-2 to TRBJ2-2, with D possibly being TRBD2 (6 bases). The V end lost 5 bases, the J end lost 3 bases, and 13 bases lay between the germline ends. The CDR3 consists of 15 residues. Germline CDR1 and CDR2: SGHTA and FQGNSA. The CDR3: CASSNPGLYTGELFF. The CDR3 DNA sequence: TGTGCCAGCAGCAACCCGGGACTTTACACCGGGGAGCTGTTTTTT.

The V and J genes are TRBV13 and TRBJ2-2; 8 bases map to TRBD2. The CDR3 contains 16 residues. Germline V gene sequence: CDR1 PRHDT, CDR2 FYEKMQ (reference sequence). V was pared by 4 bases and J by 6 bases, with 10 bases of the junction left unmatched. Here the CDR3 DNA reads TGTGCCAGCAGCTCGCGGGGACTAGTCAAGTCCGGGGAGCTGTTTTTT. Amino acid sequence: CASSSRGLVKSGELFF.

The genes are TRBV4-1 and TRBJ2-2; D remains unclear. The V end was cut by 2 bases, the J end by 6 bases, with 7 bases between. The germline CDR1 and CDR2 sequences are MGHRA and YSYEKL. The CDR3 loop spans 13 amino acids. The CDR3 nucleotides read TGCGCCAGCAGCCAACCCCCTGCCGGGGAGCTGTTTTTT. This gives the protein CASSQPPAGELFF.

V gene TRBV25-1 combines with J gene TRBJ1-2; D possibly corresponds to TRBD1 (5 bases). The V gene's germline CDR1 is MGHDK and CDR2 SYGVNS. V was pared by 1 base and J by 7 bases, with 13 bases between. The CDR3 runs to 14 residues. This chain's CDR3 is CASSEFRTGSGYTF. DNA for the CDR3: TGTGCCAGCAGTGAATTTAGAACAGGAAGTGGCTACACCTTC.